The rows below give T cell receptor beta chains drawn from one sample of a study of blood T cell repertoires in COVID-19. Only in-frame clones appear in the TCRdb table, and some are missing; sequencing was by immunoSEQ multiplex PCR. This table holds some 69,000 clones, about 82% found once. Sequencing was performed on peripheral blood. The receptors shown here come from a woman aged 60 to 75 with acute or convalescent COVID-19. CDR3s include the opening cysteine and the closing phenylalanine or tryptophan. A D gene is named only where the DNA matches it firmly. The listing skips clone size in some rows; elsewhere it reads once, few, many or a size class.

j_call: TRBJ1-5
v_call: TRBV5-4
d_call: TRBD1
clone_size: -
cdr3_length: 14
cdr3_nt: TGTGCCAGCAGCGTGACAGGGGTCAATCAGCCCCAGCATTTT
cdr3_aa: CASSVTGVNQPQHF

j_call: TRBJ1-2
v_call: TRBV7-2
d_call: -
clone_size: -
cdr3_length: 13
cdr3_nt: TGTGCCAGCAGCTCAGCGGGCCCCATGAGCTACACCTTC
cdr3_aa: CASSSAGPMSYTF

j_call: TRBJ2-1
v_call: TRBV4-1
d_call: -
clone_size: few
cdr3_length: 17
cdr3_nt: TGCGCCAGCAGCCAACAGCCCCCGACAGGATCCTACAATGAGCAGTTCTTC
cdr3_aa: CASSQQPPTGSYNEQFF

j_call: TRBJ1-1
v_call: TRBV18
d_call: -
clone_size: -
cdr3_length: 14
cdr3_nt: TGTGCCAGCTCACCAGTGCGGGAAGACACTGAAGCTTTCTTT
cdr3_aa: CASSPVREDTEAFF

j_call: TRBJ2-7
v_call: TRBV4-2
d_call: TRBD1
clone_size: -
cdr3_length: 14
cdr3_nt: TGTGCCAGCAGGCGGACAGGGCTTACGGGGGAGCAGTACTTC
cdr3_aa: CASRRTGLTGEQYF

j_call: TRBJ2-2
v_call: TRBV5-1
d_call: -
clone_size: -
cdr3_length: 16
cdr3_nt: TGCGCCAGCAGCTTGGCACCCCGAGGTAACACCGGGGAGCTGTTTTTT
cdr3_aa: CASSLAPRGNTGELFF

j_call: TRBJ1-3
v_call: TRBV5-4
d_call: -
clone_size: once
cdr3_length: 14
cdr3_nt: TGTGCCAGCAGCTTCGGGGGGCTATCGGACACCATATATTTT
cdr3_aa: CASSFGGLSDTIYF

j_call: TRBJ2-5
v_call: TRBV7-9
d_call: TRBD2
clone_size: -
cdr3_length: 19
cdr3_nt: TGTGCCAGCAGCACTCGACAGGGGGGACTAGCGGGGTTAAAAGAGACCCAGTACTTC
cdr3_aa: CASSTRQGGLAGLKETQYF

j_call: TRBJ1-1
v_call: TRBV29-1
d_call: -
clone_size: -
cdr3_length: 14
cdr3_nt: TGCAGCGCAACAGAGGGTTGGGGGGGCACTGAAGCTTTCTTT
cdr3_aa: CSATEGWGGTEAFF

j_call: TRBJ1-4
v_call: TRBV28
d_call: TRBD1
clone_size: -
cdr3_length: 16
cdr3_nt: TGTGCCAGCAGTTTACGCGACAGGGGGTCCCGGGGAAAACTGTTTTTT
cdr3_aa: CASSLRDRGSRGKLFF

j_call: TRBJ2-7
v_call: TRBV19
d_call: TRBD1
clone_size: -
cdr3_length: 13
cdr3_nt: TGTGCCAGTAGTAAGGGGGCTGGCCACGAGCAGTACTTC
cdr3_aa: CASSKGAGHEQYF

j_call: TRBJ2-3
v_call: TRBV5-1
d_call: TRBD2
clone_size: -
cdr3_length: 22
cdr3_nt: TGCGCCAGCAGCTTGCGCATGCATCGGGGACTAGCGGGATTGCCTAGCACAGATACGCAGTATTTT
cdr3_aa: CASSLRMHRGLAGLPSTDTQYF

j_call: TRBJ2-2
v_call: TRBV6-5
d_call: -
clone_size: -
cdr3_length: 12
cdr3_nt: TGTGCCAGCAGGGTAGATACCGGGGAGCTGTTTTTT
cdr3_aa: CASRVDTGELFF

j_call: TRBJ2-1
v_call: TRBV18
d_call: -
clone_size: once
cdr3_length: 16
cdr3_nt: TGTGCCAGCTCACCCATCGACAGCCCCACCTACAATGAGCAGTTCTTC
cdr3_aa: CASSPIDSPTYNEQFF

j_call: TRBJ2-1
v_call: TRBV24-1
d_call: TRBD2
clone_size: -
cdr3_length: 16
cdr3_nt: TGTGCCACCAACCCCGGTGGGAGGGAGGGCCAAAATGAGCAGTTCTTC
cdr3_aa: CATNPGGREGQNEQFF

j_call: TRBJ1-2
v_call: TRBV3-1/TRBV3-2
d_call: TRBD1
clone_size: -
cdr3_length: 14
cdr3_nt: TGTGCCAGCAGCCGAGACAGGGCCATGGGTGGCTACACCTTC
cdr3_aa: CASSRDRAMGGYTF

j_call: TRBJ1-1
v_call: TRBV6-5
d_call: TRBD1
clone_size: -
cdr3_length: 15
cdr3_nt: TGTGCCAGCACCCGGGGCGCAGGGGGCTACACTGAAGCTTTCTTT
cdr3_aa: CASTRGAGGYTEAFF

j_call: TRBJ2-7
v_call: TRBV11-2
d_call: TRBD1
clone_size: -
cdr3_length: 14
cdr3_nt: TGTGCCAGCAGCTTACTGAGGACAGGGAGGGAGCAGTACTTC
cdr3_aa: CASSLLRTGREQYF

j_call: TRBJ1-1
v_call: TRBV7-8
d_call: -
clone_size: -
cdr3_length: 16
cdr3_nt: TGTGCCAGCAGCCCCCCTATGGGGGCCATGAACACTGAAGCTTTCTTT
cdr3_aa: CASSPPMGAMNTEAFF

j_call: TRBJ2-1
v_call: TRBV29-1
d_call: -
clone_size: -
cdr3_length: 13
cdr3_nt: TGCAGCGTTGAAGAAATGCCGGGACTTGAGCAGTTCTTC
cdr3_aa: CSVEEMPGLEQFF

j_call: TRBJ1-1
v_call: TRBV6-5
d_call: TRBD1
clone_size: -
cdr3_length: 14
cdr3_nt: TGTGCCAGCAATAACCGGGACAGCAACACTGAAGCTTTCTTT
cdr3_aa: CASNNRDSNTEAFF

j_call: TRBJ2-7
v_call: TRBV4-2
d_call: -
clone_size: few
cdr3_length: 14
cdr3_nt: TGTGCCAGCAGCGACGGGGGGACGACAGGCGAGCAGTACTTC
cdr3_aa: CASSDGGTTGEQYF

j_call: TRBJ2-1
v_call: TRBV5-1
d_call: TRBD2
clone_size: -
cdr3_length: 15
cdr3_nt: TGCGCCAGCAGCTTGGGGACTAGCGGATACAATGAGCAGTTCTTC
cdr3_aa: CASSLGTSGYNEQFF

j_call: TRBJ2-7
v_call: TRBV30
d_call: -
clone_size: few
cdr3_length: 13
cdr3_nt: TGTGCCTGGAGTCGACTGGACAGCTACGAGCAGTACTTC
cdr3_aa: CAWSRLDSYEQYF

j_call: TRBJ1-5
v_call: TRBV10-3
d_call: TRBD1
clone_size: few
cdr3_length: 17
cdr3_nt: TGTGCCACGGCGGCGGGACAGGGGACCTATAGCAATCAGCCCCAGCATTTT
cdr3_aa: CATAAGQGTYSNQPQHF

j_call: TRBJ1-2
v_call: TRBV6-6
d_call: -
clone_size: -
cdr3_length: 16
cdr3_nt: TGTGCCAGCTTCACCCCCGGTCCACAGGGAAACTATGGCTACACCTTC
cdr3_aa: CASFTPGPQGNYGYTF

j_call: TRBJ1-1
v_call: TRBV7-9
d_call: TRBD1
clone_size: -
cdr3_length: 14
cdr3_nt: TGTGCCAGCAGCTCAAGTCAGGGGGTTTCTGAAGCTTTCTTT
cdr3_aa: CASSSSQGVSEAFF

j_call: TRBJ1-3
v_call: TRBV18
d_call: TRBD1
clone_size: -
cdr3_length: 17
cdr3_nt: TGTGCCAGCTCACCGCCGGGACAGCTGAGCTCTGGAAACACCATATATTTT
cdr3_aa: CASSPPGQLSSGNTIYF

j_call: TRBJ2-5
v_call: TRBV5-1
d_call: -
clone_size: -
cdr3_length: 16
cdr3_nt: TGCGCCAGCAGCGCTAGCCTAGCTTCCGCACCAGTGACCCAGTACTTC
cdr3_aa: CASSASLASAPVTQYF

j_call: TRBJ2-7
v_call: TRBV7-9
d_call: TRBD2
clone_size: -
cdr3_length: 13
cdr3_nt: TGTGCCAGCAGCTGGGAGGGGATCTACGAGCAGTACTTC
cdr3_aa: CASSWEGIYEQYF

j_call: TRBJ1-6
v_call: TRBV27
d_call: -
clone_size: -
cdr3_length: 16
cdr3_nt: TGTGCCAGCAGTTTGGAAGGTCGGGGGGATAATTCACCCCTCCACTTT
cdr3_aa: CASSLEGRGDNSPLHF

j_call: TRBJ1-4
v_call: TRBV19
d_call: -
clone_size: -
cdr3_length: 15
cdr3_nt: TGTGCCAGTAGTGACGCCGGGACACCGCCTGAAAAACTGTTTTTT
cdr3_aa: CASSDAGTPPEKLFF

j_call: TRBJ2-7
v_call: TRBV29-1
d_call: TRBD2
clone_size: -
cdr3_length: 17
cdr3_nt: TGCAGCGTTGTATCGAGCGGGCTGGCGGGGGAAACCTACGAGCAGTACTTC
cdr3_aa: CSVVSSGLAGETYEQYF

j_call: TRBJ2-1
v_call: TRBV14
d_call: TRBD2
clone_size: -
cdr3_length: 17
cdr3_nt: TGTGCCAGCAGCCAACGATACCTAGCGGGAGGTGGCAATGAGCAGTTCTTC
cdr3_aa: CASSQRYLAGGGNEQFF

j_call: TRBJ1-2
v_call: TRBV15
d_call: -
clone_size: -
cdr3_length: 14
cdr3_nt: TGTGCCACCAGCAGCAGGGCCGGGGGGTATGGCTACACCTTC
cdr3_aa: CATSSRAGGYGYTF

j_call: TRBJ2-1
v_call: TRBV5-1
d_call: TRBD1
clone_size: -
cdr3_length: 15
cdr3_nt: TGCGCCAGCAGCTTGGAGGGGACAGTATACAATGAGCAGTTCTTC
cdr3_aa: CASSLEGTVYNEQFF

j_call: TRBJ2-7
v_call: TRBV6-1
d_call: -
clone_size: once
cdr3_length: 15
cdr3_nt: TGTGCCAGCAGTGAAGCACCGGGGGAATCCTACGAGCAGTACTTC
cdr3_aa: CASSEAPGESYEQYF

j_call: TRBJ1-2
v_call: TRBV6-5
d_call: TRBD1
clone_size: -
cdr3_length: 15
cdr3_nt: TGTGCCAGCAGAACTTCCGGGACAGGGAACTATGGCTACACCTTC
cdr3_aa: CASRTSGTGNYGYTF

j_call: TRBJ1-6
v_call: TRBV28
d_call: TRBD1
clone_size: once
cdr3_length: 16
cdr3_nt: TGTGCCAGCACAAACAGGGGCAGAGTAGGTAATTCACCCCTCCACTTT
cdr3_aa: CASTNRGRVGNSPLHF

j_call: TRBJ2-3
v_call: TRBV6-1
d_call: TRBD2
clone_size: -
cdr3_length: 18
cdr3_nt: TGTGCCAGCAGTGCCCGAGGACTAGCGGGAGGTATAGCAGATACGCAGTATTTT
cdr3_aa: CASSARGLAGGIADTQYF